One sample yielded the 4 T cell receptor beta chains listed below, sequenced in a study of blood T cell repertoires in COVID-19. Generated by immunoSEQ multiplex PCR, the TCRdb table keeps only in-frame clones and is missing some. The table includes approximately 190,000 clones, around four fifths detected once. Sequenced: peripheral blood. The receptors here all came from a human donor in a cohort sampled during active COVID-19.

This clone has only one observation. The chain joins TRBV5-1 to TRBJ2-7; D uncertain. The V end was cut by 0 bases, the J end by 4 bases, with 5 bases between. Germline V lookup: CDR1 SGHRS, CDR2 YFSETQ. The length of the CDR3 is 12 residues. The CDR3 sequence is CASSLGAYEQYF. The CDR3 DNA follows: TGCGCCAGCAGCTTGGGAGCTTACGAGCAGTACTTC.

Remarks on this clone: An end of the junction differs from the germline gene, which may be a read error. The chain carries TRBV7-9 and TRBJ2-1; 12 bases match TRBD2. The CDR3 covers 14 residues. From germline, CDR1 is SEHNR and CDR2 FQNEAQ (reference sequence). This CDR3 is CASSLDLLAGGWIF. DNA of the CDR3: TGTGCCAGCAGCTTAGATCTACTAGCGGGGGGATGGATCTTC.

The chain is built from TRBV5-5 and TRBJ2-3, with D perhaps matching TRBD1 (6 bases). The V end was cut by 2 bases, the J end by 0 bases, with 7 bases between. The CDR3 contains 14 residues. Germline CDR1 SGHKS, CDR2 YYEKEE (reference sequence). CDR3 DNA sequence: TGTGCCAGCAGCTTCGACAGGAGCACAGATACGCAGTATTTT. This translates into CASSFDRSTDTQYF.

This clone has only a few counts. This sequence joins TRBV5-8 and TRBJ1-4; D possibly corresponds to TRBD1 (5 bases). Looked up from germline, CDR1 is SGHTS and CDR2 is YDEGEE. The CDR3 runs to 15 residues. Between the trimmed V and J ends, which lost 4 bases and 7 bases, there was a span of 17 bases. CDR3 loop: CASSPNRGGGEKLFF. The CDR3 coding sequence is TGTGCCAGCAGCCCAAACCGGGGGGGTGGTGAAAAACTGTTTTTT.